This T cell receptor beta chain was sequenced for a study of cytomegalovirus exposure and HLA in healthy donors. Study-wide context: It was reported in a later analysis that the same platform had been used for the 110 or so validation repertoires as for the approximately 670 first-cohort repertoires. Whole-study findings and limits: Researchers counted about 150 TCR beta chains as cytomegalovirus-associated. The classifier, whose performance was assessed in both the original and validation cohorts, reportedly diagnosed cytomegalovirus status with high specificity and sensitivity. TCR clusters originating in the first cohort tended to co-occur in the 110 or so validation repertoires, according to a later analysis.

The method was immunoSEQ multiplex PCR; TCRdb's version includes in-frame clones alone and lacks a portion of them. Of approximately 70,000 clones in the sample, just under 95% were seen once. In regard to this clone: The antigen remains unidentified.

This TCR was sampled from a woman under 30 in good health and CMV-seropositive. The sequenced sample consisted of PBMCs.

This chain's CDR3 is CASSLPGTQYF. The CDR3 nucleotides are TGTGCCAGCAGCCTTCCGGGGACCCAGTACTTC. J is TRBJ2-5 and V is TRBV7-8; D is undetermined. V lost 5 bases, J lost 7 bases, and 8 bases lay in between. There are 11 residues in the CDR3. Germline V CDR1 and CDR2: SGHVS, FQNEAQ.